The TCR beta chain described here comes from a study of OX40 agonist ivuxolimab in advanced cancers. Study information: Prior anti-PD-1, anti-PD-L1 or anti-CTLA-4 therapy was allowed; less than 45% had some.

This clone occurred once. Repertoires were generated with immunoSEQ multiplex PCR, while TCRdb's copy carries only in-frame clones and drops some. The sample holds more than 75,000 clones, 80% to 90% seen once. Germline V lookup: CDR1 MDHEN, CDR2 SYDVKM. V lost 8 bases and J 1 base, leaving 8 bases between the germline ends. The CDR3 is 12 residues long. This chain uses TRBV28 with TRBJ1-1; D is unclear. The receptor's source is an adult with an advanced solid tumor such as melanoma, head and neck, liver or kidney cancer. Sequencing used CD4+ or CD8+ T cells sorted from blood, obtained in a trial of the OX40 agonist ivuxolimab. The CDR3 region has the DNA TGTGCCAGCCAAACCAGGAACACTGAAGCTTTCTTT. It is translated as CASQTRNTEAFF.